The TCR beta chain under discussion was sequenced for a study of blood T cell repertoires in COVID-19. In the study overall: Whether acute or convalescent, the COVID-19 samples came from the United States, Italy and Spain. PBMCs, B-cell-depleted T cells, or T cells provided the cDNA or gDNA that made up the material.

After removal of 6 bases from V and 3 bases from J, the junction contained 1 base not matched to a gene. CDR3 length: 13 amino acids. In germline, CDR1 is ENHRY, CDR2 SYGVKD. Authors' analysis steps: Amplified reference gene primers provided the basis for estimating nucleated cell counts. The protocol was immunoSEQ multiplex PCR, while the TCRdb copy is restricted to in-frame clones and leaves out a portion. Clone size and V and J calls were adopted from that table, with D and trimming inferred from the DNA. The sample shows fewer than 250,000 clones, more than 85% of them seen only once. This TCR was recovered from a man between 60 and 75 years old with acute or convalescent COVID-19. Specimen: peripheral blood. The V call is TRBV10-3, the J call TRBJ1-4; the match to TRBD1 covers 7 bases. The CDR3 spells CAIRGTANEKLFF. CDR3 nucleotide sequence: TGTGCCATCAGGGGGACAGCTAATGAAAAACTGTTTTTT.